These 32 T cell receptor beta chains originate from one sample sequenced in a study of chemoradiotherapy in HPV16-positive cancers. The protocol was immunoSEQ multiplex PCR, while the TCRdb copy is restricted to in-frame clones and leaves out a portion. Here the sample spans 16,000 or so clones, around 70% being singletons. This specimen was tumor tissue, taken from a patient who underwent chemoradiotherapy. The receptors here all came from a human donor with HPV-associated anogenital cancer.

This clone has just one count. The J gene is TRBJ1-1, the V gene TRBV7-2; D is perhaps TRBD1 (5 bases). CDR1 is SGHTA and CDR2 is FQGNSA in the germline V gene. The CDR3 runs to 13 residues. Between the trimmed V and J ends, which lost 4 bases and 1 base, there was a span of 7 bases. The CDR3 DNA is TGTGCCAGCAGCTCCGGACAGAACACTGAAGCTTTCTTT. This sequence encodes CASSSGQNTEAFF.

This clone is a singleton in its sample. This chain links TRBV6-5 with TRBJ1-5; D unresolved. The germline V gene has CDR1 MNHEY and CDR2 SVGAGI. Trimming took 5 bases from V and 3 from J, leaving 8 bases between them. CDR3 length equals 13 residues. The chain's CDR3 is CASSPTLNQPQHF. CDR3 DNA: TGTGCCAGCAGTCCGACCCTCAATCAGCCCCAGCATTTT.

The V call is TRBV4-1, the J call TRBJ2-1; 9 bases match TRBD1. V shed 5 bases and J 7 bases; nucleotides not matched to a gene: 6. The germline V gene encodes CDR1 MGHRA and CDR2 YSYEKL. This CDR3 spans 14 amino acids. Here the CDR3 reads CASSRDRDWNEQFF. For the CDR3, the DNA is TGCGCCAGCAGCAGGGACAGGGACTGGAATGAGCAGTTCTTC.

The chain links TRBV10-1 to TRBJ2-3; D gene ambiguous. CDR1 is WNHNN, CDR2 SYGVQD, per germline (reference sequence). There are 12 residues in the CDR3. Between the trimmed V and J ends, which lost 3 bases and 5 bases, there was a span of 6 bases. The CDR3 sequence is CASSDSEDTQYF. The CDR3 region has the DNA TGCGCCAGCAGTGATTCAGAAGATACGCAGTATTTT.

The V call is TRBV7-9, the J call TRBJ1-6, with a possible D match to TRBD1 (5 bases). Germline V gene sequence: CDR1 SEHNR, CDR2 FQNEAQ (reference sequence). The CDR3 runs to 14 residues. V was shortened by 3 bases and J by 9 bases, with 12 bases between the two germline ends. CDR3 amino acids: CASSFGTDGSPLHF. In DNA form, the CDR3 reads TGTGCCAGCAGCTTCGGGACGGATGGTTCACCCCTCCACTTT.

This clone was observed a single time. The junction departs from germline at one end; a sequencing error may be responsible. V usage is TRBV5-1 and J usage is TRBJ2-5, with D hard to call. The CDR3 totals 17 residues. CDR1 and CDR2 from the germline V gene are SGHRS and YFSETQ. The CDR3 loop is CASSLGVDTDLREAQYF. CDR3 DNA sequence: TGCGCCAGCAGCTTGGGAGTTGATACGGACCTAAGAGAGGCCCAGTACTTC.

This chain links TRBV2 with TRBJ2-7, with D perhaps assigned TRBD1 or TRBD2 (6 bases each). Germline V gene sequence: CDR1 SNHLY, CDR2 FYNNEI. V gave up 7 bases and J gave up 0 bases, with 13 bases separating them. CDR3 size: 14 residues. The CDR3 coding sequence is TGTGCCAGCATGGGAGGCAGGGGCTCCTACGAGCAGTACTTC. This sequence encodes CASMGGRGSYEQYF.

This clone counts as medium-sized (0.01 to 0.1%). In DNA form, the CDR3 reads TGTGCCAGCAGCTTAGGGGGGACCGGGAGGGCCGGGGAGACCCAGTACTTC. It translates to CASSLGGTGRAGETQYF. The rearrangement uses TRBV7-2 and TRBJ2-5, with 8 bases identical to TRBD2. CDR1 is SGHTA and CDR2 is FQGNSA in the germline V gene. There are 17 residues in the CDR3. Trimming at V came to 1 base and at J to 5 bases, leaving 12 bases not matched to a gene.

The chain is built from TRBV6-6 and TRBJ1-6; TRBD1 matches 8 bases. Germline assignment: CDR1 MNHNY and CDR2 SVGAGI (reference sequence). J was trimmed by 7 bases and V by 10 bases; bases with no gene match: 9. The CDR3 runs to 14 residues. In nucleotides, the CDR3 is TGTGCCACGACCCAGGGGGCGCGGAATTCACCCCTCCACTTT. This codes for CATTQGARNSPLHF.

CDR3: CASSGATGRGYTF. DNA for the CDR3: TGTGCCAGCAGTGGTGCGACAGGAAGAGGCTACACCTTC. The J gene is TRBJ1-2, the V gene TRBV28, with D possibly TRBD1 on 6 matching bases. V gave up 5 bases and J gave up 8 bases, with 15 bases separating them. The CDR3 runs to 13 residues. CDR1 MDHEN and CDR2 SYDVKM come from the germline V gene.

The V call is TRBV29-1, the J call TRBJ1-3, with TRBD1 matching 8 bases. This CDR3 contains 15 residues. J lost 1 base, V lost 6 bases, and 8 bases had no gene match. CDR1 SQVTM and CDR2 ANQGSEA come from the germline V gene. The CDR3 reads CSVLPGQESGNTIYF. CDR3 in DNA: TGCAGCGTACTACCGGGACAGGAATCTGGAAACACCATATATTTT.

V is TRBV9 and J is TRBJ2-1; D is perhaps TRBD1 or TRBD2 (5 bases each). The germline V gene has CDR1 SGDLS and CDR2 YYNGEE. The CDR3 is made up of 16 amino acids. V was trimmed by 0 bases and J by 7 bases, leaving 17 bases between them. The CDR3 bases are TGTGCCAGCAGCGTAGAGGGGCTAGCCGCTGGGAATGAGCAGTTCTTC. Translating it yields CASSVEGLAAGNEQFF.

J is TRBJ2-7 and V is TRBV2; no clear D. The CDR3 is 12 residues long. The germline V and J ends were trimmed by 5 bases and 9 bases, with 14 bases remaining between them. From germline, CDR1 is SNHLY and CDR2 FYNNEI. The CDR3 sequence: CASSIRLIRQYF. Here the CDR3 DNA reads TGTGCCAGCAGTATTCGACTGATAAGGCAGTACTTC.

In this sample, this clone turned up once. The chain has TRBV9 and TRBJ2-6, with unresolved D. The V end lost 0 bases, the J end lost 0 bases, and 4 bases lay between the germline ends. The CDR3 runs to 15 residues. CDR1 is SGDLS, CDR2 YYNGEE, per germline. The CDR3 nucleotides are TGTGCCAGCAGCGTAGATGGCTCTGGGGCCAACGTCCTGACTTTC. Encoded protein: CASSVDGSGANVLTF.

The rearrangement links TRBV28 to TRBJ2-3; 9 bases are shared with TRBD1. CDR3 length: 15 residues. Per germline, CDR1 MDHEN and CDR2 SYDVKM. Trimming at V came to 5 bases and at J to 0 bases, leaving 3 bases not matched to a gene. CDR3 nucleotides: TGTGCCAGCAGTCGACAGGGGGACAGCACAGATACGCAGTATTTT. It codes for CASSRQGDSTDTQYF.

The chain employs TRBV2 and TRBJ1-2; maybe TRBD1 (6 bases). The ends were cut back, 3 bases at V and 6 bases at J, with 11 bases in the middle. Germline V lookup: CDR1 SNHLY, CDR2 FYNNEI. This CDR3 region has 13 residues. The CDR3 DNA reads as TGTGCCAGCAGTGACTTACAGGGTGATGGCTACACCTTC. The encoded protein is CASSDLQGDGYTF.

The V call is TRBV11-3, the J call TRBJ2-7, with TRBD2 as a possible D gene (6 bases). The CDR3 length is 15 residues. The germline V gene has CDR1 SGHNT and CDR2 YENEEA. The V and J ends lost 4 bases and 4 bases respectively, with 17 bases between them. The CDR3 DNA reads TGTGCCAGCAGCTCGCCGGGACTGGGTTCGTACGAGCAGTACTTC. Its translation: CASSSPGLGSYEQYF.

V and J are TRBV18 and TRBJ2-5; 9 bases are shared with TRBD1. J was trimmed by 5 bases and V by 6 bases; bases with no gene match: 10. Germline V gene data show CDR1 as KGHSH and CDR2 as LQKENI. The CDR3 is made up of 15 amino acids. The CDR3, as DNA: TGTGCCAGCTCCCGGGACAGGGTCGATTCGGAGACCCAGTACTTC. Amino acids: CASSRDRVDSETQYF.

This chain connects TRBV5-1 to TRBJ1-1, with D uncertain. Germline assignment: CDR1 SGHRS and CDR2 YFSETQ. There are 13 residues in the CDR3. The V end lost 2 bases, the J end lost 3 bases, and 8 bases lay between the germline ends. CDR3 region: CASSFSLHTEAFF. The CDR3 DNA reads as TGCGCCAGCAGCTTCAGCCTCCACACTGAAGCTTTCTTT.

The chain carries TRBV5-1 and TRBJ1-6, with D perhaps matching TRBD1 (5 bases). Germline CDR1 reads SGHRS; CDR2 reads YFSETQ. CDR3 length: 15 amino acids. The V and J ends lost 0 bases and 7 bases respectively, with 11 bases between them. CDR3 residues: CASSLGWGGNSPLHF. Written as DNA, the CDR3 is TGCGCCAGCAGCTTGGGGTGGGGGGGGAATTCACCCCTCCACTTT.

The genes are TRBV28 and TRBJ1-5; D gene uncertain. CDR1 is MDHEN and CDR2 is SYDVKM in the germline V gene. The CDR3 is 16 residues long. The germline V and J ends were trimmed by 4 bases and 5 bases, with 18 bases remaining between them. The DNA for the CDR3 is TGTGCCAGCAGTTCCCCCGGTGCGGACCCCGATCAGCCCCAGCATTTT. As protein: CASSSPGADPDQPQHF. Full variable domain (rest looked up from reference TRBV28 and TRBJ1-5): DVKVTQSSRYLVKRTGEKVFLECVQDMDHENMFWYRQDPGLGLRLIYFSYDVKMKEKGDIPEGYSVSREKKERFSLILESASTNQTSMYLCASSSPGADPDQPQHFGDGTRLSIL.

This chain uses TRBV7-3 with TRBJ2-2, with D uncertain. The CDR3 has 13 residues. The germline V gene encodes CDR1 SGHTA and CDR2 FQGTGA. Trimming cost V 4 bases and J 0 bases, with 3 bases left between them. The CDR3 region has the DNA TGTGCCAGCAGCTCCCCGAACACCGGGGAGCTGTTTTTT. Translating it yields CASSSPNTGELFF. The complete variable domain, with remaining parts taken from reference TRBV7-3 and TRBJ2-2, reads GAGVSQTPSNKVTEKGKYVELRCDPISGHTALYWYRQSLGQGPEFLIYFQGTGAADDSGLPNDRFFAVRPEGSVSTLKIQRTERGDSAVYLCASSSPNTGELFFGEGSRLTVL.

The V and J genes are TRBV6-6 and TRBJ1-3, with D unresolved. The ends were cut back, 6 bases at V and 0 bases at J, with 9 bases in the middle. Germline-derived CDR1 and CDR2 are MNHNY and SVGAGI (reference sequence). This CDR3 spans 14 amino acids. This CDR3 is CASRTGGSGNTIYF. DNA for the CDR3: TGTGCCAGCAGGACGGGAGGCTCTGGAAACACCATATATTTT.

The gene calls are TRBV5-1 and TRBJ2-1; D is perhaps TRBD2 (5 bases). The CDR3 consists of 16 residues. Germline-derived CDR1 and CDR2 are SGHRS and YFSETQ. V was pared by 6 bases and J by 4 bases, with 20 bases between. The CDR3 reads CASTPSGDFEYNEQFF. The CDR3 DNA is TGCGCCAGCACCCCATCCGGGGATTTTGAGTACAATGAGCAGTTCTTC. The whole variable domain, filled in from reference TRBV5-1 and TRBJ2-1, reads KAGVTQTPRYLIKTRGQQVTLSCSPISGHRSVSWYQQTPGQGLQFLFEYFSETQRNKGNFPGRFSGRQFSNSRSEMNVSTLELGDSALYLCASTPSGDFEYNEQFFGPGTRLTVL.

There are a few counts of this clone. CDR3 protein: CASSPQGGDTEAFF. The DNA of the CDR3 is TGTGCCAGCTCACCACAGGGGGGAGACACTGAAGCTTTCTTT. The rearrangement uses TRBV18 and TRBJ1-1, with D possibly being TRBD1 (6 bases). The CDR3 is 14 residues long. Germline V lookup: CDR1 KGHSH, CDR2 LQKENI. Trimming took 1 base from V and 3 from J, leaving 9 bases between them.

In this sample, this clone turned up a few times. V gene TRBV28 combines with J gene TRBJ2-3; 8 bases match TRBD2. Germline V CDR1 and CDR2: MDHEN, SYDVKM. This CDR3 has 15 residues. Unmatched junction bases numbered 18, after V lost 5 bases and J lost 14 bases. The CDR3 sequence is CASSAGASGPPRAYF. The CDR3 nucleotides are TGTGCCAGCAGTGCAGGGGCTAGCGGGCCCCCCCGGGCGTATTTT.

This sequence joins TRBV4-1 and TRBJ1-6; D may be TRBD1 (5 bases). The CDR3 is 15 amino acids. V was shortened by 0 bases and J by 8 bases, with 11 bases between the two germline ends. The germline V gene has CDR1 MGHRA and CDR2 YSYEKL. In DNA form, the CDR3 reads TGCGCCAGCAGCCAAGAGGTTACAGGAGATTCACCCCTCCACTTT. Its protein product is CASSQEVTGDSPLHF.

A note on this clone: Other DNA sequences of this sample code for an identical CDR3. The chain combines TRBV18 with TRBJ2-5, with D possibly TRBD1 on 6 matching bases. This CDR3 comprises 14 residues. CDR1 is KGHSH, CDR2 LQKENI, per germline. V was trimmed by 2 bases and J by 4 bases, leaving 11 bases between them. The DNA for the CDR3 is TGTGCCAGCTCACCAAAAGGGGGTGGAGAGACCCAGTACTTC. It encodes CASSPKGGGETQYF.

This rearrangement joins TRBV10-2 to TRBJ1-2, with 11 bases aligning to TRBD1. The CDR3 extends over 14 amino acids. Germline CDR1 WSHSY, CDR2 SAAADI. V lost 5 bases and J lost 8; bases outside the gene matches: 7. The CDR3 region is CASSPGQGVGGYTF. In nucleotides, the CDR3 is TGCGCCAGCAGTCCGGGACAGGGGGTAGGGGGCTACACCTTC.

In DNA, the CDR3 is TGTGCCAGCAGCCGAAACAGGGAAAGCACTGAAGCTTTCTTT. It yields the protein CASSRNRESTEAFF. The chain carries TRBV27 and TRBJ1-1; D is possibly TRBD1 (6 bases). This CDR3 is 14 amino acids long. Trimming shortened V by 6 bases and J by 4 bases, and 15 bases separated the two germline ends. CDR1 is MNHEY, CDR2 SMNVEV, per germline (reference sequence).

CDR3 sequence: CASSLGYRADTEAFF. The CDR3 coding sequence is TGTGCCAGCAGCTTAGGGTACAGGGCGGATACTGAAGCTTTCTTT. J is TRBJ1-1 and V is TRBV7-2; perhaps TRBD1 as D (6 bases). The CDR3 covers 15 residues. Germline lookup yields CDR1 SGHTA and CDR2 FQGNSA. Trimming pared 1 base from V and 5 bases from J, leaving 14 bases between.

The chain joins TRBV27 to TRBJ2-2; possible D gene TRBD2, 5 bases. The germline V gene has CDR1 MNHEY and CDR2 SMNVEV (reference sequence). V lost 8 bases and J lost 0, with 7 bases in between. The CDR3 loop spans 13 amino acids. The CDR3 region is CASLGANTGELFF. The CDR3 DNA follows: TGTGCCAGCCTCGGGGCGAACACCGGGGAGCTGTTTTTT.